Detailed here is one T cell receptor (beta chain). Its antigen target is currently unknown. No base quality information exists; no much larger clone differs at one position. This sample is drawn from a study of blood T cell repertoires in COVID-19 (dated by TCRdb to the early 2020s). Regarding the research as a whole: Samples from collaborators originated in the United States, Italy and Spain and spanned both the acute and convalescent phases of COVID-19. Where available, HLA class I and class II types were taken from metadata supplied by the sample provider and were not determined by assay-based typing. The repertoires were released in a freely available public database meant as a resource for research on the immune response to SARS-CoV-2. The material from the prospective study consisted of cDNA or gDNA derived from T cells, B-cell-depleted T cells, or PBMCs. Sample metadata almost always included a de-identified subject ID, COVID-19 status, age in years and sex. The samples were drawn from the first 160 participants of the ongoing ImmuneRACE study and from 1,254 subjects provided by 6 global collaborators. The dataset comprised deeply sampled blood TCRbeta repertoires from subjects exposed to, actively infected with, or recovered from COVID-19.

Via the germline V gene (reference sequence), CDR1 is SGHNT and CDR2 YYREEE. V drops 1 base and J drops 4 bases, leaving 8 bases in between. The CDR3 sequence holds 14 residues, the cysteine and phenylalanine included. Kept here is only the CDR3 DNA, which spans 42 bases and is read in frame from base 1. Study-level results and caveats: The quantity of clinical and demographic metadata differed by source and by participant and was supplied without curation.

TCRbeta CDR3 regions were amplified from genomic DNA by means of the immunoSEQ Assay, a bias-controlled multiplex PCR. Concerning the study's data processing: Nucleated cell counts per sample were estimated from amplification of reference gene primers within the assay. To quantify the absolute abundance of each unique TCRbeta CDR3 rearrangement, sequence reads were collapsed and filtered. For each sample, productive Simpson clonality was calculated by taking the square root of Simpson's diversity index across productive rearrangements. TCRdb carries this immuneACCESS record with in-frame sequences only. Its versions omit some clonotypes, under half of them owing to an unresolved V gene in the studies checked, with the rest unexplained. The V and J calls and clone size were taken over from that table, and D and trimming were inferred from the DNA. The sample data list about 160,000 clones, and approximately 80% of these were observed just once. The ten largest clonotypes hold approximately 3.7% of the sample.

Each collaborating institution followed its own protocols to collect whole blood in K2EDTA tubes. Collaborator samples were shipped for TCRbeta analysis as frozen whole blood, isolated PBMCs, or DNA extracted from either sample type. The chain employs TRBV5-4 and TRBJ1-4, with the identity of the D gene unclear. The source of this sequence is a woman older than 75 with acute or convalescent COVID-19. What was sequenced was peripheral blood. The CDR3 in this case is CASSLSSVNEKLFF. DNA sequence: TGTGCCAGCAGCTTGTCGTCAGTTAATGAAAAACTGTTTTTT.